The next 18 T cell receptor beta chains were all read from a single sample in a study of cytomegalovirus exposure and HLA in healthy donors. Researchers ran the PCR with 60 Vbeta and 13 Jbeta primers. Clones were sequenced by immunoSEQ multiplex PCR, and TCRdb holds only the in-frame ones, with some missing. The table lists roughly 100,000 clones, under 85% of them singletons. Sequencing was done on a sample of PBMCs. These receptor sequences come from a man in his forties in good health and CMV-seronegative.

CDR3 amino acids: CAGQAQETQYF. The CDR3, as DNA: TGTGCCGGACAAGCCCAAGAGACCCAGTACTTC. The chain joins TRBV7-9 to TRBJ2-5; tentative D call: TRBD1 (5 bases). This CDR3 is built from 11 residues. The V and J ends lost 11 bases and 1 base respectively, with 8 bases between them. Germline values: CDR1 SEHNR, CDR2 FQNEAQ (reference sequence).

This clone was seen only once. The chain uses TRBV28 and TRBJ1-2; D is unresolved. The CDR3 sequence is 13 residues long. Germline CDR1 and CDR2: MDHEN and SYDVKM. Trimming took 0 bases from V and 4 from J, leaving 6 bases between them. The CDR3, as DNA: TGTGCCAGCAGTTTATGGGCAGGCTATGGCTACACCTTC. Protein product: CASSLWAGYGYTF.

CDR3 protein: CASSDGGKQETQYF. The CDR3 nucleotides are TGTGCCAGCAGCGACGGGGGGAAGCAAGAGACCCAGTACTTC. J is TRBJ2-5 and V is TRBV9, with 7 positions matching TRBD2. Trimming took 3 bases from V and 2 from J; bases not matched to a gene: 4. This CDR3 comprises 14 residues. Germline-derived CDR1 and CDR2 are SGDLS and YYNGEE.

CDR3 in amino acids: CASRSQQGAPYEQYF. The CDR3 nucleotides read TGTGCCAGCAGATCCCAACAGGGGGCACCCTACGAGCAGTACTTC. The chain is built from TRBV5-4 and TRBJ2-7; 9 bases line up with TRBD1. Germline trimming cut 5 bases from V and 2 bases from J; bases unmatched to any gene: 8. The CDR3 runs to 15 residues. CDR1 is SGHNT, CDR2 YYREEE, per germline (reference sequence).

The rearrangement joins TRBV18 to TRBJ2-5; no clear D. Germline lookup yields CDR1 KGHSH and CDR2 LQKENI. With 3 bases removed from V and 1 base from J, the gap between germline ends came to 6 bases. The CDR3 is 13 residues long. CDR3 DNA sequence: TGTGCCAGCTCACCCTTCCTCCAAGAGACCCAGTACTTC. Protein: CASSPFLQETQYF.

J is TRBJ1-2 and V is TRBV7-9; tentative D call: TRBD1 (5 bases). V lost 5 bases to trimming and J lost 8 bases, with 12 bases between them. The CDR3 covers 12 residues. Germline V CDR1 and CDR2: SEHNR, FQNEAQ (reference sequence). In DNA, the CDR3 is TGTGCCAGCAGCCCCCCCGGGGGAGGCTACACCTTC. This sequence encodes CASSPPGGGYTF.

The CDR3 region has the DNA TGTGCCAGCAGCCCGCTTGGGGCGGTCGGGGAAAAACTGTTTTTT. This gives the protein CASSPLGAVGEKLFF. V gene TRBV5-6 combines with J gene TRBJ1-4; tentatively, D is TRBD1 (5 bases). This CDR3 comprises 15 residues. Trimming took 4 bases from V and 8 from J, leaving 18 bases between them. The germline V gene has CDR1 SGHDT and CDR2 YYEEEE. Using reference TRBV5-6 and TRBJ1-4 for the parts outside the CDR3, the full variable domain is DAGVTQSPTHLIKTRGQQVTLRCSPKSGHDTVSWYQQALGQGPQFIFQYYEEEERQRGNFPDRFSGHQFPNYSSELNVNALLLGDSALYLCASSPLGAVGEKLFFGSGTQLSVL.

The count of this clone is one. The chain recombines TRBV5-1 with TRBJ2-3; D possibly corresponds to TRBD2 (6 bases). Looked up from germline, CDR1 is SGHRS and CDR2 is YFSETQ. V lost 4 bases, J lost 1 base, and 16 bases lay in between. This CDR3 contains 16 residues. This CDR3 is CASSLPGLLGTDTQYF. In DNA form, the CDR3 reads TGCGCCAGCAGCCTTCCCGGACTACTTGGCACAGATACGCAGTATTTT.

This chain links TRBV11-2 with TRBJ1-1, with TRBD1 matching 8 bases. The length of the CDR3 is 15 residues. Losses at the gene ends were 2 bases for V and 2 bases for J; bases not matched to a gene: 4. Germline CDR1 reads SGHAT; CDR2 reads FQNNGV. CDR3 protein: CASSLQGQVNTEAFF. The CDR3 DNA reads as TGTGCCAGCAGCTTACAGGGACAGGTAAACACTGAAGCTTTCTTT.

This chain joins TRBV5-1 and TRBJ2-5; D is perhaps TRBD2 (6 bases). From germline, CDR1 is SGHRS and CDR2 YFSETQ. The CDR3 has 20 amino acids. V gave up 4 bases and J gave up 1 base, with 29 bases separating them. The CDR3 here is CASSPRETPPSNNPQETQYF. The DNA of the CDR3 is TGCGCCAGCAGCCCCCGGGAGACACCCCCAAGTAACAACCCCCAAGAGACCCAGTACTTC.

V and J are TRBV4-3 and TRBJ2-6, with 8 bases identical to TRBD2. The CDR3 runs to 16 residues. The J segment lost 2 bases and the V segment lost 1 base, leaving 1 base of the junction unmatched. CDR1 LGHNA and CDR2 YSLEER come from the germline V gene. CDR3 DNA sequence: TGCGCCAGCAGCCAAGGAGCGGGGGCTGGGGCCAACGTCCTGACTTTC. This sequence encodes CASSQGAGAGANVLTF.

As DNA, the CDR3 is TGTGCCATCAGTGAACCCGGACAACTAATCACAGATACGCAGTATTTT. This sequence encodes CAISEPGQLITDTQYF. The chain joins TRBV10-3 to TRBJ2-3, with D possibly being TRBD1 (5 bases). Trimming took 3 bases from V and 2 from J, leaving 15 bases between them. The CDR3 sequence is 16 residues long. Germline CDR1 reads ENHRY; CDR2 reads SYGVKD.

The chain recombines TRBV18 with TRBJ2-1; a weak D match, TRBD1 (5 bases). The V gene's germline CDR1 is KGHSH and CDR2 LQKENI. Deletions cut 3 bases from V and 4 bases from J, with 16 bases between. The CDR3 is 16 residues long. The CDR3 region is CASSPLGTGPYNEQFF. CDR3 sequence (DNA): TGTGCCAGCTCACCTCTGGGAACAGGTCCGTACAATGAGCAGTTCTTC.

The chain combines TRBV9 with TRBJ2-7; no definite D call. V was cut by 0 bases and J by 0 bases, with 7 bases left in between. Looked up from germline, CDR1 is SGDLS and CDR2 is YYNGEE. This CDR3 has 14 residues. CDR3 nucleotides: TGTGCCAGCAGCGTAGGGTCTAGCTCCTACGAGCAGTACTTC. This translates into CASSVGSSSYEQYF.

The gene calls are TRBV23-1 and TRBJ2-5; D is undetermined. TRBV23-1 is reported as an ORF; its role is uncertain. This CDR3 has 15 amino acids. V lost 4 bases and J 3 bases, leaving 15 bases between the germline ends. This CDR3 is CASSRYEASEETQYF. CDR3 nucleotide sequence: TGCGCCAGCAGTCGCTACGAGGCTTCAGAAGAGACCCAGTACTTC.

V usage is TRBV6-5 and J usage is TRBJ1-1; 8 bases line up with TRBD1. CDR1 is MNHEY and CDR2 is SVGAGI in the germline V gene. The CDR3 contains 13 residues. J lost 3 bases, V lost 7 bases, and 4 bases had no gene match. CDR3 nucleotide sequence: TGTGCCAGCAAGCCAGGGGGCTACACTGAAGCTTTCTTT. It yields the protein CASKPGGYTEAFF.

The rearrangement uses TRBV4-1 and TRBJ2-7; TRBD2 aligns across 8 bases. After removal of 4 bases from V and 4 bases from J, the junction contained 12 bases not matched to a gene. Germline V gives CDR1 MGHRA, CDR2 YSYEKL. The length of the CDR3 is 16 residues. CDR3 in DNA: TGCGCCAGCAGCCCGAACACCGGGACTAGTTCTTACGAGCAGTACTTC. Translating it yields CASSPNTGTSSYEQYF.

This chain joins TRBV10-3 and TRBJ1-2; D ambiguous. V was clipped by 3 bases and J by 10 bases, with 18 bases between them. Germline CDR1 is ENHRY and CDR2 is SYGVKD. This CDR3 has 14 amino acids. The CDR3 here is CAISERLNPPDYTF. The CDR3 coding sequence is TGTGCCATCAGTGAACGGTTGAACCCGCCTGACTACACCTTC.